This T cell receptor beta chain was sequenced for a study of T-cell memory formation after mild COVID-19 (dated by TCRdb to 2020 to 2022). For context, the study as a whole: TCR sequence clusters from the two donors were found to be largely donor specific. In a couple of donors, T-cell clones that expanded and contracted after mild COVID-19 were tracked by sequencing TCRalpha and TCRbeta repertoires over time. The cohort comprised two young, previously healthy adult volunteers, one female and one male. Paper-wide results and their limitations: The study covered only two mild cases, and larger cohorts including severe cases with pre-infection samples were considered necessary. Whether the second-wave clones peaking on day 37 were SARS-CoV-2 specific was not confirmed. Contracting CD4+ clones were located mainly in the CM and EM memory subsets, whereas CD8+ clones were found to be enriched in EMRA. The detection of some responding clones in pre-infection memory suggests that pre-existing cross-reactive memory T cells joined the SARS-CoV-2 response. Clones contracting from day 15 to 85 had balanced CD4/CD8 phenotypes, while a second wave expanding from day 15 to 37 was biased towards CD4+.

This clonotype was counted ten times or more. Its antigen has not been determined. Within one base of it there is no much larger clone, and no base qualities were kept. CDR1 SGHTA and CDR2 FQGTGA are derived from the germline V gene. Compared with germline, V lacks 7 bases and J lacks 7 bases; bases without a gene match: 14. From its cysteine to its phenylalanine, the CDR3 spans 17 amino acids. Of the read, only the CDR3 DNA is kept; its 51 bases are in frame from base 1. Sequenced using an Illumina NovaSeq 6000. cDNA libraries for TCRalpha and TCRbeta were prepared by 5'RACE using constant-segment primers, with sample barcodes and unique molecular identifiers added. Trizol reagent was used to extract RNA from every sample. The libraries were amplified in two PCR steps, and the second step added a second sample barcode and Illumina TruSeq adapters. Sequencing of the libraries was done on an Illumina NovaSeq, producing 2 x 150 bp paired-end reads. Per the original workflow: The reads were demultiplexed and collapsed into UMI-guided consensus sequences using migec v1.2.7. Using mixcr v2.1.11, UMI consensuses were aligned to TRA and TRB V and J templates and then assembled into clonotypes. A clonotype was counted as expanded or contracted only if both edgeR and NoisET called the change significant, with noise models trained on biological replicates. For edgeR calls, the thresholds were a false discovery rate-adjusted p below 0.01 and a log2 fold-change of 1. PCA with hierarchical clustering of max-normalized trajectories of the 1000 most abundant clonotypes was used as exploratory dynamics analysis. The CD4 or CD8 phenotype of responding clones was assigned using the separately sequenced CD4+ and CD8+ repertoires. Clones were called with MiXCR by TCRdb after fastp trimmed the public reads at Q25, and only in-frame beta chains were retained. Rows are unified per CDR3 protein, each entry keeping the most common DNA and genes. TCRdb's processing, not the study's, gives the V and J calls here. This sample comprises about 210,000 distinct CDR3 sequences, about 10% of them detected only once. 2.5% to 3.5% of the sample is taken by the ten largest.

Ficoll-Paque density gradient centrifugation was the method used to isolate PBMCs. The sample consisted of PBMCs or a T cell subset sorted from them (not recorded which). The V and J segments used are TRBV7-3 and TRBJ2-1, and TRBD1 aligns with 12 junction nucleotides. The receptor comes from a man aged 18-30 years who had mild COVID-19 (a few samples of this study predate the infection). The sample titles of this study are shuffled in the database, so cell type and time point are left out; the donor was told from shared clones. The CDR3: CASTKRGGTGGWNEQFF. The DNA reads as follows: TGTGCCAGCACGAAAAGGGGCGGGACAGGGGGCTGGAATGAGCAGTTCTTC.